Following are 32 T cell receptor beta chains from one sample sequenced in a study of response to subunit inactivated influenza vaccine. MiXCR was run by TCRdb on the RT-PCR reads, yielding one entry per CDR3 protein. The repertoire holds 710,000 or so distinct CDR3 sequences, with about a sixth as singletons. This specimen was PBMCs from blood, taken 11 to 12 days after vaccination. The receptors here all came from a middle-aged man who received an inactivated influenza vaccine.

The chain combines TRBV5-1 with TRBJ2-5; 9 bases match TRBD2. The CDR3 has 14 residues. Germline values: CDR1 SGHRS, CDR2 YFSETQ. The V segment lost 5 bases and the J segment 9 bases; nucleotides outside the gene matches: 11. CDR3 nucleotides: TGCGCCAGCAGGGGGGGACTAGCCCCCACGGCCCAGTACTTC. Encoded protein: CASRGGLAPTAQYF.

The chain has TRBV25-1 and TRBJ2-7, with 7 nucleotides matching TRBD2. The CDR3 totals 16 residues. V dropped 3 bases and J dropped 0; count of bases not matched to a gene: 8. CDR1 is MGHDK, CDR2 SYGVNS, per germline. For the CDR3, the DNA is TGTGCCAGCAGTGATTCATGGCGGGGGAGCTCCTACGAGCAGTACTTC. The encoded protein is CASSDSWRGSSYEQYF.

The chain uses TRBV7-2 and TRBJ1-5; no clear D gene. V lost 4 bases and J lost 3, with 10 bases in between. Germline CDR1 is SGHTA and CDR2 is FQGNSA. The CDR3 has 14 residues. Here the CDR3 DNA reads TGTGCCAGCAGCTCAGAGTTGTTCAATCAGCCCCAGCATTTT. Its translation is CASSSELFNQPQHF.

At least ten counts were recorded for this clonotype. The CDR3 coding sequence is TGCAGCGTTGTCTTTAAAGTGTCACAAACTGAAGCTTTCTTT. The encoded protein is CSVVFKVSQTEAFF. This chain joins TRBV29-1 and TRBJ1-1; D gene ambiguous. From germline, CDR1 is SQVTM and CDR2 ANQGSEA. Trimming stripped 4 bases from V and 5 bases from J, with 17 bases between. This CDR3 region has 14 residues.

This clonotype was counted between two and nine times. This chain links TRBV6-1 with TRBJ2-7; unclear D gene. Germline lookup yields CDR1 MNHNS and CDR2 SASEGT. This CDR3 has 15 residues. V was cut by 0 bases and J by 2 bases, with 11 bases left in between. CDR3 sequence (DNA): TGTGCCAGCAGTGAAGCCTCACAGAGAACCTACGAGCAGTACTTC. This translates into CASSEASQRTYEQYF.

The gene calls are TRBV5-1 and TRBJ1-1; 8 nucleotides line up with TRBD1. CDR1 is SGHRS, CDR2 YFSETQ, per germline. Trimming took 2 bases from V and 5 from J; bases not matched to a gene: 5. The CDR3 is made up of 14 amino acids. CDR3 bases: TGCGCCAGCAGCTTAGGACAGGGTGAAACTGAAGCTTTCTTT. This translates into CASSLGQGETEAFF.

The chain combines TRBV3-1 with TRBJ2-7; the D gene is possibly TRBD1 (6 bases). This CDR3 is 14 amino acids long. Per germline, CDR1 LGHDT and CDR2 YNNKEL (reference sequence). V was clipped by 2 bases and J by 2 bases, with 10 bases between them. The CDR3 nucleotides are TGTGCCAGCAGCCAATCCGACAGGACCTACGAGCAGTACTTC. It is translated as CASSQSDRTYEQYF.

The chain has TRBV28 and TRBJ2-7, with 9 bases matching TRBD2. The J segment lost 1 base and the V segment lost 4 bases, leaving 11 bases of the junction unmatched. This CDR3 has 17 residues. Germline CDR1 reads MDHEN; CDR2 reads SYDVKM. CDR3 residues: CASSSPGGAGGSYEQYF. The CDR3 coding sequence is TGTGCCAGCAGTTCCCCGGGGGGCGCGGGAGGGTCCTACGAGCAGTACTTC.

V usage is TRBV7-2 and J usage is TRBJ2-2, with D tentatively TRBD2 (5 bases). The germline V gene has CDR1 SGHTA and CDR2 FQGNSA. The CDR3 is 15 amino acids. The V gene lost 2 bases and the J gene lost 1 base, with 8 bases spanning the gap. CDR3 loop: CASSLRGMNTGELFF. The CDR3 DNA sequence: TGTGCCAGCAGCTTACGGGGAATGAACACCGGGGAGCTGTTTTTT.

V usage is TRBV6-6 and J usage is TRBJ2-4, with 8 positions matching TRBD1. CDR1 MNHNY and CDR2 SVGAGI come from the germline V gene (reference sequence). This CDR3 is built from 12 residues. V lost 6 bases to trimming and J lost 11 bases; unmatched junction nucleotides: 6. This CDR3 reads CASSAGTGLQYF. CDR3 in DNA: TGTGCCAGCAGCGCCGGGACAGGCCTTCAGTACTTC.

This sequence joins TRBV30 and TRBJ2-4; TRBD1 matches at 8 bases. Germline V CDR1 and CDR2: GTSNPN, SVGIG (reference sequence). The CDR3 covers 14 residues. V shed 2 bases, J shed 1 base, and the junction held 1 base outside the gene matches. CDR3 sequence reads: CAWSRTGAKNIQYF. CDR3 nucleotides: TGTGCCTGGAGTAGGACAGGGGCCAAAAACATTCAGTACTTC.

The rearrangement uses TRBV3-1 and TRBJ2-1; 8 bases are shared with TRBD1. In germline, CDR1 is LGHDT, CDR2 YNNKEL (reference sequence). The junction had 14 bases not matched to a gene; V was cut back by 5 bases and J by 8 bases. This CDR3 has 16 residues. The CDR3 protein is CASSFRDRSPGDEQFF. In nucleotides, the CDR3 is TGTGCCAGCAGCTTCCGGGACAGGTCCCCTGGAGATGAGCAGTTCTTC.

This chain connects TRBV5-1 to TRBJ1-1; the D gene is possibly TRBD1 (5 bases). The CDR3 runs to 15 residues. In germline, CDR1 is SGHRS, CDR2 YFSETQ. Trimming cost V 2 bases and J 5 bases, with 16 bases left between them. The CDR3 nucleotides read TGCGCCAGCAGCTTCCTCCCCCGGGGGGGGACTGAAGCTTTCTTT. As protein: CASSFLPRGGTEAFF.

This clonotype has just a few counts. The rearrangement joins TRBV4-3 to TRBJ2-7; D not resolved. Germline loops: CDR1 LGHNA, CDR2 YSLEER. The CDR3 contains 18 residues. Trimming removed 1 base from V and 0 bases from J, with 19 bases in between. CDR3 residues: CASSQALFGPQSSYEQYF. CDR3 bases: TGCGCCAGCAGCCAAGCTCTCTTTGGGCCCCAAAGCTCCTACGAGCAGTACTTC.

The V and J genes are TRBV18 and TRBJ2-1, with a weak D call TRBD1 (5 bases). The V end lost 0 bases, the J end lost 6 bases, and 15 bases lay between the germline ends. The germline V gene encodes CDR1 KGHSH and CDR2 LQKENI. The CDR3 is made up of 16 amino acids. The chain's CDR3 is CASSPPSGKLANEQFF. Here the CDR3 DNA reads TGTGCCAGCTCACCACCATCAGGGAAGTTGGCCAATGAGCAGTTCTTC.

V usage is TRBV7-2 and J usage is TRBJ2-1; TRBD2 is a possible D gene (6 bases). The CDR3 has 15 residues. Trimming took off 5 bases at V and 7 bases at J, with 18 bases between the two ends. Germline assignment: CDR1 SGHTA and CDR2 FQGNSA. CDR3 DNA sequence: TGTGCCAGCAGCAGGGACTGGATTTCAGGAAATGAGCAGTTCTTC. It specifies CASSRDWISGNEQFF.

The CDR3 here is CASSHGSYGYTF. CDR3 sequence (DNA): TGTGCCAGCAGTCACGGCAGCTATGGCTACACCTTC. V is TRBV12-3 or TRBV12-4 and J is TRBJ1-2; D uncertain. CDR3 size: 12 residues. Trimming took off 5 bases at V and 4 bases at J, with 8 bases between the two ends.

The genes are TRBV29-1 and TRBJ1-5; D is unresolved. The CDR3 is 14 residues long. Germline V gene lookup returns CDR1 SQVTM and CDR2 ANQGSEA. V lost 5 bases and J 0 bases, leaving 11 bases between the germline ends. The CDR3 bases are TGCAGCGTTAGGGAGGTTGATAGCAATCAGCCCCAGCATTTT. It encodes CSVREVDSNQPQHF.

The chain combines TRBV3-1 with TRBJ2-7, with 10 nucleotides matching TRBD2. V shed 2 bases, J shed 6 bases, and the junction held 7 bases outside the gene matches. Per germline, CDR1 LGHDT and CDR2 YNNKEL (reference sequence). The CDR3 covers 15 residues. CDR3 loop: CASSQSGSGRVEQYF. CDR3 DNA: TGTGCCAGCAGCCAAAGTGGAAGCGGGAGGGTCGAGCAGTACTTC.

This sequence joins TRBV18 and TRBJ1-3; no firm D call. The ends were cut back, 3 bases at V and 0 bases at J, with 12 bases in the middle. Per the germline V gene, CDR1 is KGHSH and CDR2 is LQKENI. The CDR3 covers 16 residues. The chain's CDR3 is CASSPTQDRSGNTIYF. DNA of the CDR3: TGTGCCAGCTCACCCACCCAGGACCGCTCTGGAAACACCATATATTTT.

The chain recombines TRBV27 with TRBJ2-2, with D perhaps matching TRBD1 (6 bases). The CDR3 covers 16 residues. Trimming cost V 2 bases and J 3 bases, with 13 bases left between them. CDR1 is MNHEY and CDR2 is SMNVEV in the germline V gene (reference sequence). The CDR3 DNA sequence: TGTGCCAGCAGTTTAGATGGGACACCCCACACCGGGGAGCTGTTTTTT. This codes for CASSLDGTPHTGELFF.

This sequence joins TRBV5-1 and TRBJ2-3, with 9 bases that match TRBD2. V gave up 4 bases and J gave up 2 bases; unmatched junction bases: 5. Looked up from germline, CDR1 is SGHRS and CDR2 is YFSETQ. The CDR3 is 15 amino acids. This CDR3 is CASSPGLANTDTQYF. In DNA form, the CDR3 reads TGCGCCAGCAGCCCAGGACTAGCGAACACAGATACGCAGTATTTT.

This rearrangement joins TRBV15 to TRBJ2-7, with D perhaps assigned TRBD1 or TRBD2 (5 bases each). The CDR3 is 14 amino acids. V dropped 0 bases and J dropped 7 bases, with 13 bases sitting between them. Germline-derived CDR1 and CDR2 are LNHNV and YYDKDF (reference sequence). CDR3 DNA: TGTGCCACCAGCAGAGATATCGGGGCTGGGGAGCAGTACTTC. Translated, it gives CATSRDIGAGEQYF.

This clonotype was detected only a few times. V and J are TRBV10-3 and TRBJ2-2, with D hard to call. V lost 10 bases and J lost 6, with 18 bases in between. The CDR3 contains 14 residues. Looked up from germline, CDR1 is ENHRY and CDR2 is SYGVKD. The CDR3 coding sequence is TGTGCCACAGCGCCGACTGGCCCCGCCGGGGAGCTGTTTTTT. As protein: CATAPTGPAGELFF.

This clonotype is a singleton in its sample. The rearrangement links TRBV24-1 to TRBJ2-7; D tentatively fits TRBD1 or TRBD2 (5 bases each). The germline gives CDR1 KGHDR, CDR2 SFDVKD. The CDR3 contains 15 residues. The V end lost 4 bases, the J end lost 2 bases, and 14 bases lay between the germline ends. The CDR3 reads CATSDPSQGAYEQYF. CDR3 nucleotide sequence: TGTGCCACCAGTGACCCCAGTCAGGGAGCCTACGAGCAGTACTTC.

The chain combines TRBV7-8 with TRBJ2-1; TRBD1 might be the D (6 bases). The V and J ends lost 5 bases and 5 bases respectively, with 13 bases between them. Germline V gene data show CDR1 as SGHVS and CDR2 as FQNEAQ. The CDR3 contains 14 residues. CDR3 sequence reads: CASSLRDTDNEQFF. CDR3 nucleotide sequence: TGTGCCAGCAGCCTCCGGGACACAGACAATGAGCAGTTCTTC. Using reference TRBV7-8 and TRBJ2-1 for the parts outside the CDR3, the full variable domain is GAGVSQSPRYKVAKRGQDVALRCDPISGHVSLFWYQQALGQGPEFLTYFQNEAQLDKSGLPSDRFFAERPEGSVSTLKIQRTQQEDSAVYLCASSLRDTDNEQFFGPGTRLTVL.

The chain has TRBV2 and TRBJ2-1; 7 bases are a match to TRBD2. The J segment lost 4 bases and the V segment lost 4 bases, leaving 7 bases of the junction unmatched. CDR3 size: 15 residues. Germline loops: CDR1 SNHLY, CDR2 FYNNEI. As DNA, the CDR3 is TGTGCCAGCAGTGCAACGGGAGGCGGGTACAATGAGCAGTTCTTC. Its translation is CASSATGGGYNEQFF. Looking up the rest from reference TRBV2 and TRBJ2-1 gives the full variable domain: EPEVTQTPSHQVTQMGQEVILRCVPISNHLYFYWYRQILGQKVEFLVSFYNNEISEKSEIFDDQFSVERPDGSNFTLKIRSTKLEDSAMYFCASSATGGGYNEQFFGPGTRLTVL.

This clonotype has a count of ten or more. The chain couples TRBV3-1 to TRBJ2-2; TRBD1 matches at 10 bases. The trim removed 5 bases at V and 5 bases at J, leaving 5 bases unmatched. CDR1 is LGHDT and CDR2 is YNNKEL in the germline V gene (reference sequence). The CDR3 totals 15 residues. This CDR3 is CASSKGQGWTGELFF. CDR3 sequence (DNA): TGTGCCAGCAGCAAGGGACAGGGGTGGACCGGGGAGCTGTTTTTT.

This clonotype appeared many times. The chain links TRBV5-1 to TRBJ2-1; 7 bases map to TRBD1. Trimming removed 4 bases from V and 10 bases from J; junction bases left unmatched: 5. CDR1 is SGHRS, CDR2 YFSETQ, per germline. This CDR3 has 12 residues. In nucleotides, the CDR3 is TGCGCCAGCAGCCGAGACAGGGACGAGCAGTTCTTC. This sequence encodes CASSRDRDEQFF.

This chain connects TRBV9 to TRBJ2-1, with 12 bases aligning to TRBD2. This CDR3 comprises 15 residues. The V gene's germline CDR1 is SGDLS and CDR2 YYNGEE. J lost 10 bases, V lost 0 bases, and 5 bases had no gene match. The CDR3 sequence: CASSVASGGGREQFF. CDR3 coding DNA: TGTGCCAGCAGCGTAGCTAGCGGGGGGGGTAGGGAGCAGTTCTTC.

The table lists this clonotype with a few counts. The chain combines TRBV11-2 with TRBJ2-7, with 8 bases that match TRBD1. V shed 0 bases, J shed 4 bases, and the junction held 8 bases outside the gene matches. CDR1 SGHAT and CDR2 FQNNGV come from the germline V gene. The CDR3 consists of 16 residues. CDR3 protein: CASSLDLRTGSYEQYF. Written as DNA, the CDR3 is TGTGCCAGCAGCTTAGATTTGCGGACAGGGTCATACGAGCAGTACTTC.

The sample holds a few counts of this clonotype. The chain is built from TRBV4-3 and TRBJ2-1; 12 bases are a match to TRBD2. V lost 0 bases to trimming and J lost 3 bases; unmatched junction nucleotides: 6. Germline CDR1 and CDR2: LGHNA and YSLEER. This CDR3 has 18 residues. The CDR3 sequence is CASSQELAGGPLYNEQFF. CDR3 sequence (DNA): TGCGCCAGCAGCCAAGAACTAGCGGGAGGTCCCCTCTACAATGAGCAGTTCTTC.